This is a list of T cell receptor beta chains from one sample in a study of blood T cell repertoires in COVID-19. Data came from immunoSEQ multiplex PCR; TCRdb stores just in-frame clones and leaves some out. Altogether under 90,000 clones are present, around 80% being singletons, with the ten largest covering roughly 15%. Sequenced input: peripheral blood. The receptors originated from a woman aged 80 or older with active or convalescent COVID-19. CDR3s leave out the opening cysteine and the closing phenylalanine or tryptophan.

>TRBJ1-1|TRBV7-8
ASSLAGGNTEAF
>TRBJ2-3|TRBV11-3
ASSPPGDTQY
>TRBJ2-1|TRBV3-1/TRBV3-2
ASSPGLAGGPFWNEQF
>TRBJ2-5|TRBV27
ASSLFAAGQETQY
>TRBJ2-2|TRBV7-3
ASSRAVAGVTGELF
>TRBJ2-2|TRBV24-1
ATSDLQTSGVLFGGELF
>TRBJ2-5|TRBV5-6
ASSLVGGRETQY
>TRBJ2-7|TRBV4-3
ASSQDPVSYEQY
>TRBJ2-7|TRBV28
ASNLKVGQGGLSYEQY
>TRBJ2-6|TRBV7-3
ASSDRGRFAGANVLT
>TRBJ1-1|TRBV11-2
ASSLVSLRNTEAF
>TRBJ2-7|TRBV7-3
ASSPTPTSGRAYEQY
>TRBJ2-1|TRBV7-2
ASSVTRAVISYNEQF
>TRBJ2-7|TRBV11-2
ASSASPGGRE
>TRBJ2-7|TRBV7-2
ASSGTGLLEQY
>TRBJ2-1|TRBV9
ASSPWTSGDDNEQF
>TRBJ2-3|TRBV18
ASSPTGGTQY
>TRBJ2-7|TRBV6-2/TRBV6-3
ASSVYISGSNYEQY
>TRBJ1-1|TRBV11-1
ASSLGGQGSAF
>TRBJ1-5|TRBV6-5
ASRGTEDQPQH
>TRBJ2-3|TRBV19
ASRETDRGFTQY
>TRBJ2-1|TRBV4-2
ASSPEGASGGNEQF